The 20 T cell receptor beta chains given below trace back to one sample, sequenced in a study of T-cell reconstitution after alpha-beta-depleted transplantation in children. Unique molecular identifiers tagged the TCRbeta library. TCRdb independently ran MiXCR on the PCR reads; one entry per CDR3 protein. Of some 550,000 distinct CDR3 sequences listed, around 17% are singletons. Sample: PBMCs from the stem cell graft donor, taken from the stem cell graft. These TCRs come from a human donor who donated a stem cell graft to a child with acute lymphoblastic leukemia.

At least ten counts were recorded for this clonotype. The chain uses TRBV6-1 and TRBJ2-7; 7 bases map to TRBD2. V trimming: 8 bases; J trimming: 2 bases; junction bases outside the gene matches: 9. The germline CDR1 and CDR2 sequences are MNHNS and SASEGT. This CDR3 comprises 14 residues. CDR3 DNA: TGTGCCAGCCGTGGCGGGAGCGAACCCTACGAGCAGTACTTC. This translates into CASRGGSEPYEQYF.

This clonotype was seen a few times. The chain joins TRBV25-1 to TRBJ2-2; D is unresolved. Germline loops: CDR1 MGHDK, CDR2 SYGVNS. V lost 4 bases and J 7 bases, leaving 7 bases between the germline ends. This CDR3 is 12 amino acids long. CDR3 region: CASSVGNGELFF. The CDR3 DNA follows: TGTGCCAGCAGTGTGGGAAACGGGGAGCTGTTTTTT.

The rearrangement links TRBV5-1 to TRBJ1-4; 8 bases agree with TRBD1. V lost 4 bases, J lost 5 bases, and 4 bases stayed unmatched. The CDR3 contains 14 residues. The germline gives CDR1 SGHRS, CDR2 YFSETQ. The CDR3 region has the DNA TGCGCCAGCAGCCTGGGACAGGCAAATGAAAAACTGTTTTTT. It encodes CASSLGQANEKLFF.

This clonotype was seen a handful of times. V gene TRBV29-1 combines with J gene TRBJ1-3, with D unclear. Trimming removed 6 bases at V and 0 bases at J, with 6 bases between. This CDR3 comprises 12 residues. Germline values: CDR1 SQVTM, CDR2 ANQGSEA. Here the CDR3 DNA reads TGCAGCGTACAGCCCTCTGGAAACACCATATATTTT. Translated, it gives CSVQPSGNTIYF.

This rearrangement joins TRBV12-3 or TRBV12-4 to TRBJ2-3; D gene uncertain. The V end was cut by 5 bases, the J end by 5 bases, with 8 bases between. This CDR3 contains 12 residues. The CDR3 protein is CASSRWKDTQYF. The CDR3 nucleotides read TGTGCCAGCAGTCGATGGAAAGATACGCAGTATTTT.

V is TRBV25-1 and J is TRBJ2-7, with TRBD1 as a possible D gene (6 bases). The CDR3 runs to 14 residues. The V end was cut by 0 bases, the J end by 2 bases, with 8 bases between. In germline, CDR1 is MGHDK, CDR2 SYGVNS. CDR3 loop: CASSEYRGTYEQYF. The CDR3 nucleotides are TGTGCCAGCAGTGAATATAGGGGGACCTACGAGCAGTACTTC.

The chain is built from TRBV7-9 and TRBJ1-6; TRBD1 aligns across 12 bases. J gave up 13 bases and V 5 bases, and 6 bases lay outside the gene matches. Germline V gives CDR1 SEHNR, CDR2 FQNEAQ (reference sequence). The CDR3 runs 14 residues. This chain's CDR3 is CASSPGQGAVPLHF. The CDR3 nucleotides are TGTGCCAGCAGCCCGGGACAGGGGGCAGTGCCCCTCCACTTT.

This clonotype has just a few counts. In DNA form, the CDR3 reads TGCGCCAGCAGCCGGGACAGGGCGGGAGAAAAACTGTTTTTT. Amino acid sequence: CASSRDRAGEKLFF. V usage is TRBV5-1 and J usage is TRBJ1-4, with TRBD1 identical over 9 bases. Germline V gives CDR1 SGHRS, CDR2 YFSETQ. This CDR3 is built from 14 residues. The ends lost 4 bases at V and 8 bases at J; junction bases unmatched: 6.

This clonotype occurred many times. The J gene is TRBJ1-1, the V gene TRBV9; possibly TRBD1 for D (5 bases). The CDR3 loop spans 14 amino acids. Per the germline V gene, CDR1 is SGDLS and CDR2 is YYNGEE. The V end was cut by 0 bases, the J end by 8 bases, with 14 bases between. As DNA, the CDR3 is TGTGCCAGCAGCGTAGGACCGGGACCCCCGGAAGCTTTCTTT. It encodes CASSVGPGPPEAFF.

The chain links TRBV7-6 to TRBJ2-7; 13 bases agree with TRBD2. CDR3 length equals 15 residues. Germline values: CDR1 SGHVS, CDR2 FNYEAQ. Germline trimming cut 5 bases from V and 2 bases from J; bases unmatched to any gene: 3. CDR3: CASSMGLAGTYEQYF. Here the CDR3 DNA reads TGTGCCAGCAGCATGGGACTAGCGGGGACCTACGAGCAGTACTTC.

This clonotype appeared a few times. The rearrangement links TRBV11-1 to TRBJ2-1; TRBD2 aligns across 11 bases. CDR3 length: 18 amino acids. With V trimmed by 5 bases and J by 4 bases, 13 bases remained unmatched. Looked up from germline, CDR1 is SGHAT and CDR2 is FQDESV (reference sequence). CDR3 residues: CASSGSGTSGLGYNEQFF. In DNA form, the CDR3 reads TGTGCCAGCAGCGGGTCGGGGACTAGCGGTCTAGGGTACAATGAGCAGTTCTTC.

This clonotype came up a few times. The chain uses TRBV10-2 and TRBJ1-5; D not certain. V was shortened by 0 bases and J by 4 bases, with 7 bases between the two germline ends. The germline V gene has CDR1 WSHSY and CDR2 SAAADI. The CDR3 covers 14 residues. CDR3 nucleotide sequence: TGCGCCAGCAGTGAGTCGCGCCTAAATCAGCCCCAGCATTTT. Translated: CASSESRLNQPQHF.

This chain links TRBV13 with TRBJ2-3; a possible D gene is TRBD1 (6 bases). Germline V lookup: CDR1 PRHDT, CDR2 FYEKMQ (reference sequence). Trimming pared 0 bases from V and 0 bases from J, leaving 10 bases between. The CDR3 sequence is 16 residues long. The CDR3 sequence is CASSLGAGDSTDTQYF. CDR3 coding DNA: TGTGCCAGCAGCTTAGGGGCAGGGGATAGCACAGATACGCAGTATTTT.

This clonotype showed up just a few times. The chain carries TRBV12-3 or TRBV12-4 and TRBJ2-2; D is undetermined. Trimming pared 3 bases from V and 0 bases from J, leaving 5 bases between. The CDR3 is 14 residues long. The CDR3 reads CASSLHTNTGELFF. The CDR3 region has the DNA TGTGCCAGCAGTTTGCACACGAACACCGGGGAGCTGTTTTTT.

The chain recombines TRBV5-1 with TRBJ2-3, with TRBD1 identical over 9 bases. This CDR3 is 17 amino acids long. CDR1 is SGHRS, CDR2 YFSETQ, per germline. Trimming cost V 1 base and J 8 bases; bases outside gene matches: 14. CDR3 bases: TGCGCCAGCAGCTTGACCGCTAGGGGACAGGGAGAGGGTACGCAGTATTTT. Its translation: CASSLTARGQGEGTQYF.

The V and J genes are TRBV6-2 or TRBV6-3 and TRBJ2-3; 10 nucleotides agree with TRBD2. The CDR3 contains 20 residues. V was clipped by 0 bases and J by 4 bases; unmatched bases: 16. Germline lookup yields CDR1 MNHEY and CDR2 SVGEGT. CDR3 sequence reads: CASSYSGFTILAGVADTQYF. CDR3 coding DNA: TGTGCCAGCAGTTACTCGGGGTTCACGATTCTAGCGGGAGTGGCAGATACGCAGTATTTT.

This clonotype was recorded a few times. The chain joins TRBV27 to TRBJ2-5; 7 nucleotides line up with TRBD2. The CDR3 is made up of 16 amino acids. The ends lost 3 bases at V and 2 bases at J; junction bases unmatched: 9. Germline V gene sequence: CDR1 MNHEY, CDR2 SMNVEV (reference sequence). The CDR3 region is CASSLVAGVGQETQYF. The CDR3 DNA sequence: TGTGCCAGCAGTTTGGTTGCGGGAGTGGGGCAAGAGACCCAGTACTTC.

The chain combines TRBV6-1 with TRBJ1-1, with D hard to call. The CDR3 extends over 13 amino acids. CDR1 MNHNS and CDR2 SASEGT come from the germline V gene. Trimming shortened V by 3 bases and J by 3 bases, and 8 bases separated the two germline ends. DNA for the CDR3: TGTGCCAGCAGTGAGGGGAGCCACACTGAAGCTTTCTTT. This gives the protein CASSEGSHTEAFF.

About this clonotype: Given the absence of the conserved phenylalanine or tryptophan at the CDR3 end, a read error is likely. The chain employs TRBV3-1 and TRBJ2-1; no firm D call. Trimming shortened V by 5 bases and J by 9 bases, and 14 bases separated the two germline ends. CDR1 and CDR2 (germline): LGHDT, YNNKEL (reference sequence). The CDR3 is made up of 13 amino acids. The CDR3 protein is CASSEQIQSEQFL. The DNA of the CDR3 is TGTGCCAGCAGCGAACAGATCCAATCTGAGCAGTTCTTG.

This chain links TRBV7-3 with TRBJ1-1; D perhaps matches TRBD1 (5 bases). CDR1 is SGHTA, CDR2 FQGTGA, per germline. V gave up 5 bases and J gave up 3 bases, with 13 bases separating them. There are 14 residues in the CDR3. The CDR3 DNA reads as TGTGCCAGCAGCGGTCTTGGGGGACACACTGAAGCTTTCTTT. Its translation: CASSGLGGHTEAFF.